This paragraph covers one TCR beta chain sequence. Its target antigen remains unknown. No base quality values were provided; no much bigger clone lies one nucleotide off. From its cysteine to its phenylalanine, the CDR3 spans 13 amino acids. Only CDR3 DNA remains: 39 bases, in frame from the first base. The junction shows trimming of 6 bases on V and 0 bases on J, plus 6 bases between the germline ends. The germline V gene encodes CDR1 SNHLY and CDR2 FYNNEI. The method behind the library was the immunoSEQ multiplex PCR assay. A mixture of 60 forward primers for TCR Vbeta segments and 13 reverse primers for TCR Jbeta segments was used in the multiplex PCR. Amplification of the CDR3 region of rearranged TCR beta genes was performed with a multiplex PCR assay on genomic DNA. On the Illumina HiSeq System, the amplified TCR beta libraries were sequenced as 87-base-pair reads. From the authors' description of their analysis: Across the 500 to 700 repertoires, a later analysis counted 80 million or so unique TCR beta chains, around 11 million of which were shared by at least two donors. Raw reads were error-corrected and collapsed into unique sequences by a nearest-neighbor algorithm in which closely related sequences were merged to remove PCR and sequencing errors. CDR3 sequences were aligned to IMGT reference sequences to assign V, D and J gene segments. For a sequence to be retained, a match of at least six nucleotides was required to both a V gene segment and a J gene segment. Rearrangements were classified as productive when the CDR3 lacked stop codons and remained in frame with V and J, and all other rearrangements were classified as non-productive. Following IMGT convention, CDR3 was defined as the stretch from the second conserved V-encoded cysteine up to the conserved J-encoded phenylalanine. The earlier analysis of about 500 of the donors excluded sequences that lacked an unambiguous match to a single V gene segment. In an earlier analysis of approximately 500 of the donors, a V segment was called functional when productive rearrangements were above 56.7%, and segregating when the standard deviation between donors exceeded 5%. To diagnose cytomegalovirus status from the catalog of TCR beta chain sequences, a statistical classification framework was built. A later analysis assigned V and J genes by comparing TCR nucleotide sequences with IMGT/GENE-DB human TR gene sequences. Using the TCRdist pipeline, a later analysis assigned CDR3 sequences along with most-parsimonious VDJ recombination scenarios. In a later analysis, each TCR beta chain was defined by its CDR3 amino acid sequence together with its V-gene family, and reads lacking a unique V-gene family were excluded. To address suspected cross-contamination and a sequencing artifact, a later analysis removed roughly 640 highly shared, low-generation-probability nucleotide sequences. For each public chain, a later analysis derived a clonal expansion index from normalized ranks of inferred template counts within each repertoire. A later analysis computed generation probabilities with a VDJ recombination model fitted to out-of-frame rearrangements, and checked the results against IGoR. In a later analysis, hypergeometric tests were used to score TCR-TCR, TCR-HLA and TCR-CMV co-occurrence, with a repertoire-size bias correction applied to TCR pairs. A later analysis estimated false discovery rates by permuting HLA or CMV assignments 20 times. In a later analysis, co-occurring TCRs were grouped using DBSCAN, and TCRdist sequence similarity was added for clustering within HLA-allele-positive subsets. Co-occurrence clustering excluded repertoires with fewer than 30,000 or more than 120,000 public chains, plus five with anomalous nucleotide sharing. TCRdb limited this immuneACCESS table to in-frame rearrangements with V and J called. A share of clones is missing; checked studies link under half to unresolved V genes, and the rest is unexplained. For V, J and clone size, that table is used; D and trimming come from the DNA. The sample table contains about 120,000 clones; only one count was recorded for approximately 80% of them. The leading ten clones occupy 5.4% of the sample.

The cohort was made up of about 610 healthy bone marrow donors. Cohort members were all nominally healthy when sampled, although unrecorded immune exposures were likely present. The donor tested CMV seropositive and was one of the 289 seropositive cohort members. A peripheral blood sample was provided by each donor, and peripheral blood mononuclear cells were used for TCR beta sequencing. Genomic DNA extraction from the blood cell samples was performed with the Qiagen DNeasy Blood Extraction Kit. These data belong to a study of cytomegalovirus exposure and HLA in healthy donors (dated by TCRdb to between 2016 and 2019). In the study overall: An earlier analysis of approximately 590 of the donors reported 250 to 350 Gb of sequence data and 100 million to 130 million unique TCR beta sequences from some 180 million T cells. The T cell repertoires of around 730 subjects were profiled by immunosequencing and related to cytomegalovirus serostatus. HLA typing included class I and class II loci at four-digit resolution. The study combined high-throughput TCR immunosequencing, statistical association of individual TCRs with disease status, and machine learning to predict cytomegalovirus infection status. Of the 350 to 450 genotyped donors, approximately 83% fell in the genetic ancestry cluster associated with self-reported Caucasian donors. Typing coverage varied by locus: roughly 629-630 donors for A, B, C, DRB1 and DQB1; roughly 520 for DQA1; more than 600 for DPA1; around 490 for DPB1. Donor age, sex, ethnicity and CMV serostatus were compiled alongside the repertoire data. In an earlier analysis of 587 of the donors, high-throughput TCR beta sequencing was used to judge whether each TCR beta V gene segment behaved as functional or pseudogenic. All discovery cohort repertoires had been generated using a single sequencing platform. Roughly 300 gigabases of sequencing data and approximately 92 million unique TCR sequences made up an early release that covered roughly 670 HLA-typed donors. Rather than drawing on any new phenotypic data, the later analysis identified candidate immune exposures from TCR beta sequences and the way those sequences occurred across donors. Along with the 666-subject first cohort, a separate validation cohort of over a hundred different subjects was used. Roughly five DR-DQ haplotypes were handled as single units for association and clustering, since linkage in the cohort was strong. The study aimed to test whether signatures of past pathogen exposure could be identified by cataloging public T cell receptors. On average, about 200,000 unique TCR beta nucleotide sequences were sequenced per donor among about 400 genotyped donors of the cohort, with 15% to 20% of those sequences being non-productive. A later genetic analysis took genome-wide SNP genotypes for about three fifths of the 666 donors and used that subset as a discovery cohort. A later analysis re-examined previously published TCR beta repertoires from about 700 donors and added high-resolution HLA genotyping to investigate patterns of TCR occurrence.

General conclusions and limits of the study: A later analysis found that HLA-associated TCR beta chains were more clonally expanded and had lower generation probabilities than equally common non-associated chains. When HLA alleles, especially DR and DQ, strongly co-occurred, attributing TCR associations to individual alleles was difficult. A further reported finding was that TCR beta sequences accurately predicted the HLA-A and HLA-B alleles for most subjects in the first cohort. The study gave a list of under 200 TCR beta chains associated with cytomegalovirus. Some IMGT-functional V segments, including TRBV6-2 and TRBV6-3, could not be distinguished by the 87-base-pair reads and were therefore excluded. Cytomegalovirus status was reported to be diagnosed by the classifier with high specificity and sensitivity in both the original and validation cohorts. Linkage disequilibrium might explain the correlated functional status among segregating V segments, but an unknown experimental factor could not be excluded. Seventeen rarely observed V segments, including chromosome 9 orphons, were excluded from the earlier analysis of several hundred of the donors because counts were too low. In a later analysis, most CMV-associated TCR beta chains were found to appear HLA-restricted, with HLA associations seemingly driven largely by CMV exposure. Most TCR sequences were seen in very few donors, while some public TCRs were found in many individuals. Because some donors lacked HLA typing at each locus, the association tests relied only on the typed subset. The presence/absence analyses assumed that sequencing depth was roughly uniform across donors, and that assumption may not be true. Broadly in line with IMGT annotations, most TCR beta V segments showed up in productive rearrangements about 87% or about 30% of the time in an earlier analysis of about 500 of the donors. A later genetic analysis associated a missense DCLRE1C variant with V-gene and J-gene trimming of TCR beta chains, and an independent cohort replicated the association. The authors suggested that the approach could potentially be generalized to other disease states and immunological phenotypes. A few of the identified cytomegalovirus-associated TCR beta chains were confirmed in vitro to be specific for cytomegalovirus antigens. According to a later analysis, TCR association rates differed among HLA loci, with DRB1 alleles showing the most associated TCRs and HLA-C alleles showing the fewest. This cohort had only TCR beta chains sequenced, and the lack of alpha or paired-chain data limited which features could be detected. At a false discovery rate of 0.05, a later analysis linked 16,951 TCR beta sequences to specific HLA alleles. CMV serostatus was the only immune exposure information available for the cohort. In a later analysis, several top co-occurrence clusters were reported to appear linked to parvovirus B19, influenza, CMV and Epstein-Barr virus. A cluster of highly shared sequence variants was judged likely to represent a technical artifact of the sequencing pipeline. Compared with the 666-donor mean, donors in an Asian-associated ancestry cluster had fewer N-insertions in productive TCRs, according to a later genetic analysis.

Source material: PBMCs. This receptor was identified in a woman aged 25 to 39 in good health and CMV-seropositive. The rearranged segments are TRBV2 and TRBJ1-3; the D gene remains uncertain. The DNA is as follows: TGTGCCAGCAGAAGAGACTCTGGAAACACCATATATTTT. It specifies CASRRDSGNTIYF.